One and the same sample provided the 26 T cell receptor beta chains below, sequenced in a study of T cell responses to AZD1222 COVID-19 vaccine. Method: immunoSEQ multiplex PCR; TCRdb's copy keeps in-frame clones and lacks some. The data contain roughly 150,000 clones, approximately 90% of them singletons. The specimen comprised peripheral blood, sampled 28 days after the second AZD1222 dose. Every receptor here comes from an adult who received the AZD1222 COVID-19 vaccine.

The rearrangement joins TRBV5-1 to TRBJ2-3; D might be TRBD1 or TRBD2, each matching 5 bases. Germline assignment: CDR1 SGHRS and CDR2 YFSETQ. The CDR3 length is 15 residues. V lost 4 bases and J lost 0, with 12 bases in between. The CDR3 spells CASSRYEGSTDTQYF. The CDR3 nucleotides are TGCGCCAGCAGCCGGTATGAGGGGAGCACAGATACGCAGTATTTT.

The rearrangement joins TRBV29-1 to TRBJ2-1, with D unresolved. The CDR3 has 13 residues. Per germline, CDR1 SQVTM and CDR2 ANQGSEA. Trimming took 4 bases from V and 8 from J, leaving 15 bases between them. DNA of the CDR3: TGCAGCGTTGTAAAGGACCCCCAGGATGAGCAGTTCTTC. It encodes CSVVKDPQDEQFF.

The gene calls are TRBV7-3 and TRBJ2-7, with 7 bases lining up with TRBD1. There are 13 residues in the CDR3. V lost 4 bases and J lost 2; bases outside the gene matches: 2. Germline CDR1 and CDR2: SGHTA and FQGTGA. The CDR3 DNA follows: TGTGCCAGCAGCTCGGGACAGACCTACGAGCAGTACTTC. This gives the protein CASSSGQTYEQYF.

This rearrangement joins TRBV4-3 to TRBJ1-5; D might be TRBD1 (5 bases). This CDR3 has 16 residues. With 0 bases removed from V and 8 bases from J, the gap between germline ends came to 17 bases. Germline assignment: CDR1 LGHNA and CDR2 YSLEER. The CDR3 DNA reads as TGCGCCAGCAGCCAAGATGTAACAGGCTCCATCGAGCCCCAGCATTTT. This encodes CASSQDVTGSIEPQHF.

The chain has TRBV19 and TRBJ2-7; possibly TRBD1 for D (5 bases). CDR3 size: 14 residues. V was shortened by 5 bases and J by 0 bases, with 11 bases between the two germline ends. Germline lookup yields CDR1 LNHDA and CDR2 SQIVND (reference sequence). CDR3 region: CASSEAQGSYEQYF. In DNA, the CDR3 is TGTGCCAGTAGTGAGGCTCAGGGCTCCTACGAGCAGTACTTC.

This chain links TRBV1 with TRBJ2-2. TRBV1 is a pseudogene locus. CDR3 length: 16 amino acids. The DNA for the CDR3 is TGCACCAGCAGCCAAGGATTGAGGGGAAGGTCCGGGGAGCTGTTTTTT. Its translation: CTSSQGLRGRSGELFF.

This clone was seen only once. The CDR3 bases are TGTGCCACCAGTGGGGACAGGGGGCTTGGCTACACCTTC. It specifies CATSGDRGLGYTF. The genes are TRBV24-1 and TRBJ1-2; 12 bases map to TRBD1. Germline assignment: CDR1 KGHDR and CDR2 SFDVKD. This CDR3 is built from 13 residues. V dropped 5 bases and J dropped 7; count of bases not matched to a gene: 1.

This chain uses TRBV28 with TRBJ1-5, with TRBD1 matching 10 bases. V gave up 6 bases and J gave up 5 bases; unmatched junction bases: 7. The germline gives CDR1 MDHEN, CDR2 SYDVKM. This CDR3 spans 15 amino acids. The CDR3 DNA is TGTGCCAGCAGCGTGGGACAGGGGACTTATCAGCCCCAGCATTTT. Amino acid sequence: CASSVGQGTYQPQHF.

The DNA for the CDR3 is TGTGCCAGCGGCCAAGGATTAGCCAAAAACATTCAGTACTTC. It yields the protein CASGQGLAKNIQYF. The J gene is TRBJ2-4, the V gene TRBV11-2, with D uncertain. CDR1 SGHAT and CDR2 FQNNGV come from the germline V gene. This CDR3 is built from 14 residues. The V end was cut by 8 bases, the J end by 0 bases, with 11 bases between.

The chain recombines TRBV5-5 with TRBJ2-7; perhaps TRBD1 as D (5 bases). Germline CDR1 SGHKS, CDR2 YYEKEE (reference sequence). The ends were cut back, 4 bases at V and 1 base at J, with 9 bases in the middle. The CDR3 extends over 13 amino acids. The CDR3 region has the DNA TGTGCCAGCAGCGACAGTAAATCCTACGAGCAGTACTTC. This codes for CASSDSKSYEQYF.

V usage is TRBV7-9 and J usage is TRBJ1-2; no reliable D call. V was clipped by 1 base and J by 5 bases, with 5 bases between them. In germline, CDR1 is SEHNR, CDR2 FQNEAQ (reference sequence). CDR3 length: 12 amino acids. The CDR3 DNA reads as TGTGCCAGCAGCTTAGTAGAGTATGGCTACACCTTC. Translation gives CASSLVEYGYTF.

The chain is built from TRBV29-1 and TRBJ1-1; TRBD1 matches 8 bases. Germline V gene data show CDR1 as SQVTM and CDR2 as ANQGSEA. V lost 4 bases and J lost 6; bases outside the gene matches: 4. The CDR3 is 12 amino acids. The DNA for the CDR3 is TGCAGCGTTGGACAGGGGATGGCTGAAGCTTTCTTT. Protein sequence: CSVGQGMAEAFF.

The chain combines TRBV27 with TRBJ2-1; 7 bases are a match to TRBD2. Germline CDR1 reads MNHEY; CDR2 reads SMNVEV (reference sequence). This CDR3 is 15 amino acids long. The trim removed 3 bases at V and 2 bases at J, leaving 4 bases unmatched. Here the CDR3 reads CASSLGREPYNEQFF. The CDR3 DNA reads TGTGCCAGCAGTTTGGGGCGGGAGCCCTACAATGAGCAGTTCTTC.

J is TRBJ2-1 and V is TRBV15, with 8 bases lining up with TRBD2. The CDR3 runs to 19 residues. The junction had 18 bases not matched to a gene; V was cut back by 0 bases and J by 8 bases. Germline CDR1 reads LNHNV; CDR2 reads YYDKDF (reference sequence). CDR3 region: CATSRDLYLLSGSTDEQFF. The CDR3, as DNA: TGTGCCACCAGCAGAGATTTGTATCTGTTGAGCGGGAGTACAGATGAGCAGTTCTTC.

The V and J genes are TRBV7-3 and TRBJ2-1, with D maybe TRBD1 (6 bases). The germline gives CDR1 SGHTA, CDR2 FQGTGA. This CDR3 region has 14 residues. Trimming removed 5 bases at V and 6 bases at J, with 14 bases between. This CDR3 is CASSPFNRVNEQFF. CDR3 DNA sequence: TGTGCCAGCAGCCCGTTTAACAGGGTCAATGAGCAGTTCTTC.

This chain links TRBV7-3 with TRBJ2-3, with D possibly being TRBD1 (5 bases). CDR3 size: 17 residues. CDR1 SGHTA and CDR2 FQGTGA come from the germline V gene. The V gene lost 1 base and the J gene lost 6 bases, with 20 bases spanning the gap. The CDR3 protein is CASSLISAYAPGDTQYF. The CDR3 DNA sequence: TGTGCCAGCAGCTTAATTTCGGCCTATGCTCCAGGGGATACGCAGTATTTT.

The chain links TRBV28 to TRBJ2-7, with TRBD1 identical over 10 bases. Germline V lookup: CDR1 MDHEN, CDR2 SYDVKM. V shed 7 bases and J 6 bases; nucleotides not matched to a gene: 9. The CDR3 is 14 amino acids. This chain's CDR3 is CASTGDRGWPEQYF. The DNA for the CDR3 is TGTGCCAGCACGGGGGACAGGGGCTGGCCCGAGCAGTACTTC.

The CDR3 protein is CASSPLAGNQETQYF. The CDR3 region has the DNA TGTGCCAGCAGCCCCCTCGCGGGAAACCAAGAGACCCAGTACTTC. The chain links TRBV9 to TRBJ2-5, with D possibly being TRBD2 (6 bases). Trimming took 4 bases from V and 0 from J, leaving 13 bases between them. CDR1 is SGDLS and CDR2 is YYNGEE in the germline V gene. The CDR3 loop spans 15 amino acids.

The chain links TRBV6-1 to TRBJ2-1, with D hard to call. The V gene lost 0 bases and the J gene lost 9 bases, with 12 bases spanning the gap. The germline CDR1 and CDR2 sequences are MNHNS and SASEGT. CDR3 length: 14 amino acids. The chain's CDR3 is CASSEADSVVEQFF. DNA of the CDR3: TGTGCCAGCAGTGAAGCGGATTCAGTGGTTGAGCAGTTCTTC.

The rearrangement uses TRBV29-1 and TRBJ2-3; maybe TRBD1 (6 bases). This CDR3 region has 16 residues. Germline loops: CDR1 SQVTM, CDR2 ANQGSEA. Trimming took 0 bases from V and 0 from J, leaving 13 bases between them. Here the CDR3 reads CSVEDWTASSTDTQYF. Written as DNA, the CDR3 is TGCAGCGTTGAAGATTGGACAGCGTCTAGCACAGATACGCAGTATTTT.

The chain couples TRBV21-1 to TRBJ1-1. TRBV21-1 is termed a pseudogene. The CDR3 loop spans 14 amino acids. The CDR3 bases are TGTGCCAGCAGCAAAGATAGGGTTGAGACTGAAGCTTTCTTT. This encodes CASSKDRVETEAFF.

The V call is TRBV3-1 (or the pseudogene TRBV3-2), the J call TRBJ1-6; possibly TRBD1 for D (5 bases). Germline V CDR1 and CDR2: LGHDT, YNNKEL (reference sequence). CDR3 length: 15 amino acids. Trimming left V 2 bases short and J 7 bases short, with 12 bases between. CDR3 nucleotides: TGTGCCAGCAGCCAACAGGGAATAGGAAATTCACCCCTCCACTTT. It encodes CASSQQGIGNSPLHF.

The chain employs TRBV7-9 and TRBJ1-4; unclear D gene. CDR1 and CDR2 (germline): SEHNR, FQNEAQ (reference sequence). Deletions cut 5 bases from V and 8 bases from J, with 9 bases between. This CDR3 is 12 amino acids long. The CDR3 region is CASSLPREKLFF. For the CDR3, the DNA is TGTGCCAGCAGCCTACCTAGGGAAAAACTGTTTTTT. Combining the CDR3 with reference TRBV7-9 and TRBJ1-4 gives the whole variable domain DTGVSQNPRHKITKRGQNVTFRCDPISEHNRLYWYRQTLGQGPEFLTYFQNEAQLEKSRLLSDRFSAERPKGSFSTLEIQRTEQGDSAMYLCASSLPREKLFFGSGTQLSVL.

This clone has only one observation. The chain joins TRBV7-2 to TRBJ1-2, with 7 bases that match TRBD1. The J segment lost 8 bases and the V segment lost 5 bases, leaving 8 bases of the junction unmatched. This CDR3 contains 13 residues. Germline loops: CDR1 SGHTA, CDR2 FQGNSA. The CDR3 sequence is CASSIPGGYGYTF. The CDR3 DNA reads as TGTGCCAGCAGCATCCCAGGGGGGTACGGCTACACCTTC.

This clone occurred once. The CDR3 is CASSPASGPYGYTF. The CDR3 DNA reads as TGTGCCAGCTCACCAGCATCAGGGCCGTATGGCTACACCTTC. J is TRBJ1-2 and V is TRBV18, with a tentative D call TRBD1 (5 bases). V was shortened by 2 bases and J by 5 bases, with 12 bases between the two germline ends. From germline, CDR1 is KGHSH and CDR2 LQKENI. This CDR3 is 14 amino acids long. Based on the CDR3 plus reference TRBV18 and TRBJ1-2, the full variable domain is NAGVMQNPRHLVRRRGQEARLRCSPMKGHSHVYWYRQLPEEGLKFMVYLQKENIIDESGMPKERFSAEFPKEGPSILRIQQVVRGDSAAYFCASSPASGPYGYTFGSGTRLTVV.

V gene TRBV27 combines with J gene TRBJ1-2; 10 nucleotides agree with TRBD1. The CDR3 extends over 17 amino acids. Germline V lookup: CDR1 MNHEY, CDR2 SMNVEV (reference sequence). With 4 bases clipped from V and 4 bases from J, the junction kept 12 bases outside the gene matches. In nucleotides, the CDR3 is TGTGCCAGCAGTTCCCCAAGACAGGGGGCGCTAGGCTATGGCTACACCTTC. Translation gives CASSSPRQGALGYGYTF.